This T cell receptor beta chain appears in the sequencing data of a study of radiation and T cells in renal cell carcinoma. Notes on the study in general: In nephrectomy-only tumors, top 100 clonotypes averaged 43%, versus about 50% irradiated.

The CDR3 runs to 14 residues. With V trimmed by 4 bases and J by 4 bases, 6 bases remained unmatched. The germline gives CDR1 MNHEY, CDR2 SMNVEV (reference sequence). Treatment described: treatment-naive control, cytoreductive nephrectomy. The table lists this clone with a few counts. Its antigen is undetermined. Libraries were prepared by immunoSEQ multiplex PCR; TCRdb keeps only in-frame clonotypes and omits some of them. The sample has approximately 16,000 clones, approximately 58% seen once. Source: tumor tissue, taken from a patient whose treatment was nephrectomy without radiotherapy. The rearrangement joins TRBV27 to TRBJ1-2; 7 bases match TRBD1. The sequence was obtained from a man in his forties or fifties with renal cell carcinoma. This chain's CDR3 is CASSWGQNPYGYTF. CDR3 in DNA: TGTGCCAGCAGTTGGGGACAGAACCCCTATGGCTACACCTTC.